This T cell receptor beta chain was captured in a study of blood T cell repertoires in COVID-19. Study-wide background: There were acute and convalescent COVID-19 samples, and they came from the United States, Italy and Spain. Nucleic acid was either cDNA or gDNA, and it came from T cells, B-cell-depleted T cells, or PBMCs.

Trimming cost V 7 bases and J 0 bases; bases outside gene matches: 3. The CDR3 contains 14 residues. From germline, CDR1 is ENHRY and CDR2 SYGVKD. Original processing methods: Counts of nucleated cells, estimated from reference gene primer amplification, were obtained. Data came from immunoSEQ multiplex PCR; TCRdb stores just in-frame clones and leaves some out. The V and J calls and the clone size are those of that table, but D and trimming were determined from the DNA. The table has around 140,000 clones, approximately 84% seen once. The sample consisted of peripheral blood. The chain joins TRBV10-3 to TRBJ1-3, with 7 bases lining up with TRBD1. This TCR was recovered from a man aged 55 to 70 with acute or convalescent COVID-19. The CDR3 DNA is TGTGCCATCACCAGGGACAGCTCTGGAAACACCATATATTTT. This sequence encodes CAITRDSSGNTIYF.